The count of the clone carrying this T cell receptor beta chain is one. Germline lookup yields CDR1 KGHSH and CDR2 LQKENI. The CDR3 is made up of 14 amino acids. V lost 5 bases, J lost 3 bases, and 12 bases lay in between. The sample originates from a study of cytomegalovirus exposure and HLA in healthy donors. The PCR used 60 Vbeta and 13 Jbeta primers. TCRdb keeps only in-frame clones here, not all; method: immunoSEQ multiplex PCR. Altogether tens of thousands of clones are present, approximately 84% being singletons, with the ten largest covering roughly 3.1%. Sequencing was done on a sample of PBMCs. This sequence was found in a man in his forties or fifties in good health and CMV-seronegative. The chain is built from TRBV18 and TRBJ2-3; D gene ambiguous. DNA of the CDR3: TGTGCCAGCTCAGAACAGCCCAGGACAGATACGCAGTATTTT. As protein: CASSEQPRTDTQYF.